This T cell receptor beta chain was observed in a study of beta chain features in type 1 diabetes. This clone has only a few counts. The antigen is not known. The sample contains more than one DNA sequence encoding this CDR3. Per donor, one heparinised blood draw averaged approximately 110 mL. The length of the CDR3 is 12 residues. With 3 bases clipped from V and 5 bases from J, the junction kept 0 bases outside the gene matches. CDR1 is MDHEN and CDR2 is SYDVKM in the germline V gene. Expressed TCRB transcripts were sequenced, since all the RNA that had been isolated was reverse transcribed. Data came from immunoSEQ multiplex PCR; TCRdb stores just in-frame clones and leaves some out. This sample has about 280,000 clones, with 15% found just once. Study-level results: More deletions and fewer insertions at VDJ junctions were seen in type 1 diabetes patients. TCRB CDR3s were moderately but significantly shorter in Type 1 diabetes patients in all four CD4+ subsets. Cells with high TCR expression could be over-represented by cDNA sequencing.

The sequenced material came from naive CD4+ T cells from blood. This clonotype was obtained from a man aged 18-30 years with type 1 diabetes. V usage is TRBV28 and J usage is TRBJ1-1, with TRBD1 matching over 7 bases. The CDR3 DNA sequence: TGTGCCAGCAGTTTGACAGGGACTGAAGCTTTCTTT. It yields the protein CASSLTGTEAFF.